A single sample gave rise to the 24 T cell receptor beta chains below, sequenced in a study of cytotoxic CD8 clonotypes in ibrutinib-treated CLL. Using immunoSEQ multiplex PCR, the repertoire was profiled, and TCRdb retains in-frame clones only, with some absent. Found here are some 92,000 clones, around 77% of them singletons; the top ten hold 20% to 25%. The source material was PBMCs, sampled after 24 months of ibrutinib treatment. These receptor sequences come from a human donor with chronic lymphocytic leukemia.

This clone appeared a single time. V and J are TRBV6-4 and TRBJ1-2, with D maybe TRBD1 (6 bases). With 6 bases removed from V and 4 bases from J, the gap between germline ends came to 15 bases. Germline CDR1 and CDR2: MRHNA and SNTAGT. The CDR3 is made up of 14 amino acids. CDR3 protein: CASSNGGLGYGYTF. The CDR3, as DNA: TGTGCCAGCAGCAACGGGGGGCTGGGCTATGGCTACACCTTC.

The chain is built from TRBV14 and TRBJ2-3; 10 nucleotides agree with TRBD1. Looked up from germline, CDR1 is SGHDN and CDR2 is FVKESK. With V trimmed by 4 bases and J by 0 bases, 7 bases remained unmatched. The CDR3 runs to 17 residues. CDR3 nucleotides: TGTGCCAGCAGCCCGGACAGGGGGAGAACTAGCACAGATACGCAGTATTTT. Translating it yields CASSPDRGRTSTDTQYF.

The gene calls are TRBV10-2 and TRBJ2-1, with TRBD1 as a possible D gene (5 bases). Between the trimmed V and J ends, which lost 2 bases and 9 bases, there was a span of 11 bases. Germline V CDR1 and CDR2: WSHSY, SAAADI. The CDR3 has 13 residues. The CDR3 protein is CASSEGEGAEQFF. In DNA form, the CDR3 reads TGCGCCAGCAGTGAGGGGGAAGGGGCTGAGCAGTTCTTC.

This chain uses TRBV7-3 with TRBJ2-1; TRBD2 agrees at 8 bases. CDR1 and CDR2 from the germline V gene are SGHTA and FQGTGA. The CDR3 extends over 16 amino acids. J gave up 8 bases and V 3 bases, and 12 bases lay outside the gene matches. As DNA, the CDR3 is TGTGCCAGCAGCTTCTCAGCGGGAGCTCCCGGGGATGAGCAGTTCTTC. Translating it yields CASSFSAGAPGDEQFF.

The chain has TRBV4-2 and TRBJ2-7, with TRBD2 identical over 10 bases. Germline V gene sequence: CDR1 LGHNA, CDR2 YNFKEQ. V lost 4 bases to trimming and J lost 4 bases; unmatched junction nucleotides: 7. The CDR3 is made up of 15 amino acids. The CDR3 nucleotides read TGTGCCAGCAGCCCCCAGCGGGAGGGCGGGTACGAGCAGTACTTC. It specifies CASSPQREGGYEQYF.

The gene calls are TRBV5-1 and TRBJ2-3; a weak D match, TRBD2 (5 bases). Trimming cost V 4 bases and J 6 bases, with 21 bases left between them. This CDR3 region has 16 residues. Germline CDR1 and CDR2: SGHRS and YFSETQ. Here the CDR3 DNA reads TGCGCCAGCAGCCCGGGGTTCGGGATTCGAAGGGATACGCAGTATTTT. Encoded protein: CASSPGFGIRRDTQYF.

The chain links TRBV6-6 to TRBJ1-1; D may be TRBD1 (5 bases). Trimming shortened V by 6 bases and J by 1 base, and 12 bases separated the two germline ends. This CDR3 contains 14 residues. CDR1 is MNHNY, CDR2 SVGAGI, per germline (reference sequence). CDR3 nucleotide sequence: TGTGCCAGCAGCCAGGGTTTGGGGAACACTGAAGCTTTCTTT. It specifies CASSQGLGNTEAFF.

The V call is TRBV19, the J call TRBJ1-5, with 10 bases matching TRBD1. Losses at the gene ends were 1 base for V and 2 bases for J; bases not matched to a gene: 5. CDR1 is LNHDA, CDR2 SQIVND, per germline (reference sequence). The CDR3 consists of 17 residues. CDR3 residues: CASSIGDRGWGNQPQHF. As DNA, the CDR3 is TGTGCCAGTAGTATAGGGGACAGGGGCTGGGGCAATCAGCCCCAGCATTTT.

The chain is built from TRBV28 and TRBJ2-1; TRBD1 matches 10 bases. Looked up from germline, CDR1 is MDHEN and CDR2 is SYDVKM. This CDR3 contains 15 residues. V was clipped by 6 bases and J by 4 bases; unmatched bases: 6. CDR3 sequence reads: CASRWGQGNYNEQFF. The DNA for the CDR3 is TGTGCCAGCAGATGGGGACAGGGGAATTACAATGAGCAGTTCTTC.

The rearrangement uses TRBV18 and TRBJ1-2; D is perhaps TRBD1 (6 bases). Trimming pared 1 base from V and 7 bases from J, leaving 16 bases between. This CDR3 comprises 15 residues. From germline, CDR1 is KGHSH and CDR2 LQKENI. CDR3 in DNA: TGTGCCAGCTCACCACTGCCGGGGGCCGAATTTGGCTACACCTTC. Amino acids: CASSPLPGAEFGYTF.

There are a few counts of this clone. The rearrangement joins TRBV19 to TRBJ1-5, with TRBD1 as a possible D gene (5 bases). This CDR3 is built from 16 residues. Germline CDR1 reads LNHDA; CDR2 reads SQIVND (reference sequence). Between the trimmed V and J ends, which lost 9 bases and 8 bases, there was a span of 26 bases. CDR3 coding DNA: TGTGCCAGCACCACGGGACGTTTGATAGCAGGGAAGCCCCAGCATTTT. It translates to CASTTGRLIAGKPQHF.

This chain connects TRBV7-2 to TRBJ2-6, with 8 bases identical to TRBD2. This CDR3 is built from 18 residues. The trim removed 3 bases at V and 0 bases at J, leaving 7 bases unmatched. Germline V gene lookup returns CDR1 SGHTA and CDR2 FQGNSA. The chain's CDR3 is CASSLFAGGVSGANVLTF. The CDR3 DNA reads as TGTGCCAGCAGCTTGTTCGCGGGGGGCGTCTCTGGGGCCAACGTCCTGACTTTC.

The genes are TRBV5-1 and TRBJ1-2, with 12 bases identical to TRBD1. From germline, CDR1 is SGHRS and CDR2 YFSETQ. This CDR3 has 16 residues. V shed 4 bases, J shed 4 bases, and the junction held 8 bases outside the gene matches. The CDR3 DNA reads TGCGCCAGCAGCGGGACCGGGACAGGGGGCGCCTATGGCTACACCTTC. Amino acids: CASSGTGTGGAYGYTF.

This rearrangement joins TRBV11-2 to TRBJ1-1; TRBD1 might be the D (5 bases). Germline CDR1 is SGHAT and CDR2 is FQNNGV. The CDR3 totals 14 residues. V was clipped by 2 bases and J by 7 bases, with 14 bases between them. CDR3 DNA: TGTGCCAGCAGCTTAACTAAGGGTGGGGGTGAAGCTTTCTTT. As protein: CASSLTKGGGEAFF.

Concerning this clone: A read error is the likely source, as a far larger clone sits one nucleotide away. Other DNA sequences from this sample encode an identical CDR3 as well. The rearrangement joins TRBV5-4 to TRBJ2-6; weak D call: TRBD2 (7 bases). Germline V gives CDR1 SGHNT, CDR2 YYREEE (reference sequence). The CDR3 is 19 amino acids. V was shortened by 0 bases and J by 0 bases, with 16 bases between the two germline ends. CDR3 DNA: TGTGCCAGCAGCTTGGGGTCCGGGGGGCCCCCCTCTGGGGCCAACGTCCTGACTTTC. It yields the protein CASSLGSGGPPSGANVLTF.

This chain joins TRBV13 and TRBJ2-1; D may be TRBD1 or TRBD2 (5 bases each). CDR3 length: 12 amino acids. In germline, CDR1 is PRHDT, CDR2 FYEKMQ (reference sequence). V lost 3 bases and J 12 bases, leaving 12 bases between the germline ends. CDR3 DNA: TGTGCCAGCAGCTTTTTGGGGGAAACGCAGTTCTTC. As protein: CASSFLGETQFF. Supplemented by reference TRBV13 and TRBJ2-1, the full variable domain reads AAGVIQSPRHLIKEKRETATLKCYPIPRHDTVYWYQQGPGQDPQFLISFYEKMQSDKGSIPDRFSAQQFSDYHSELNMSSLELGDSALYFCASSFLGETQFFGPGTRLTVL.

As regards this clone: The junction does not match germline at one end; this may be a read error. The CDR3 DNA reads TGTGCTAGCAGCGCCATAGGGGTGTGGGATGAGCAGTTCTTC. Its protein product is CASSAIGVWDEQFF. The V call is TRBV7-7, the J call TRBJ2-1, with D possibly being TRBD1 (5 bases). This CDR3 has 14 amino acids. CDR1 is SSHAT and CDR2 is FNYEAQ in the germline V gene (reference sequence).

This rearrangement joins TRBV7-2 to TRBJ1-2, with a tentative D call TRBD1 (6 bases). Germline V gene lookup returns CDR1 SGHTA and CDR2 FQGNSA. The CDR3 contains 15 residues. V lost 2 bases, J lost 4 bases, and 14 bases lay in between. CDR3 region: CASSLQGTPFYGYTF. As DNA, the CDR3 is TGTGCCAGCAGCTTACAGGGGACTCCATTCTATGGCTACACCTTC. Drawing the rest from reference TRBV7-2 and TRBJ1-2, the complete variable domain is GAGVSQSPSNKVTEKGKDVELRCDPISGHTALYWYRQSLGQGLEFLIYFQGNSAPDKSGLPSDRFSAERTGGSVSTLTIQRTQQEDSAVYLCASSLQGTPFYGYTFGSGTRLTVV.

This clone was found once. The V call is TRBV11-2, the J call TRBJ1-6; D possibly corresponds to TRBD1 (5 bases). Trimming cost V 6 bases and J 10 bases, with 22 bases left between them. Per germline, CDR1 SGHAT and CDR2 FQNNGV. This CDR3 has 16 residues. CDR3 DNA: TGTGCCAGCAGACCCAGGGACCCGTATCAACGCTCACCCCTCCACTTT. This sequence encodes CASRPRDPYQRSPLHF.

This clone has at least ten counts. The gene calls are TRBV28 and TRBJ2-7, with 7 nucleotides matching TRBD1. Looked up from germline, CDR1 is MDHEN and CDR2 is SYDVKM. The CDR3 length is 15 residues. V lost 4 bases and J lost 6; bases outside the gene matches: 12. CDR3 sequence reads: CASSYELTGWGEQYF. The CDR3 nucleotides read TGTGCCAGCAGTTACGAGCTGACAGGGTGGGGCGAGCAGTACTTC. The full variable domain, rest sourced from reference TRBV28 and TRBJ2-7, is DVKVTQSSRYLVKRTGEKVFLECVQDMDHENMFWYRQDPGLGLRLIYFSYDVKMKEKGDIPEGYSVSREKKERFSLILESASTNQTSMYLCASSYELTGWGEQYFGPGTRLTVT.

This sequence joins TRBV28 and TRBJ2-7; 10 bases are a match to TRBD2. Per the germline V gene, CDR1 is MDHEN and CDR2 is SYDVKM. The CDR3 covers 16 residues. V was pared by 2 bases and J by 1 base, with 5 bases of the junction left unmatched. This CDR3 is CASSLDLAGVSYEQYF. The CDR3 DNA reads TGTGCCAGCAGTTTAGACCTAGCGGGAGTATCCTACGAGCAGTACTTC.

As concerns this clone: The CDR3 does not end in the conserved phenylalanine or tryptophan, so this is likely a read error. Because the CDR3's place on the DNA is in doubt, the DNA is left out and the CDR3 is given as listed by TCRdb. The chain uses TRBV6-1 and TRBJ1-1. Germline V gives CDR1 MNHNS, CDR2 SASEGT. The CDR3 is 12 residues long, ends included. CDR3 protein: CASSHEGSQEFP.

V gene TRBV7-2 combines with J gene TRBJ2-3, with TRBD1 identical over 8 bases. This CDR3 contains 14 residues. The germline gives CDR1 SGHTA, CDR2 FQGNSA. J gave up 7 bases and V 1 base, and 4 bases lay outside the gene matches. CDR3 DNA sequence: TGTGCCAGCAGCTTAGGGCAGGGGGCAAATACGCAGTATTTT. Amino acids: CASSLGQGANTQYF.

In nucleotides, the CDR3 is TGTGCCAGCATCCACGAGGGATACGAGCAGTACTTC. Its protein product is CASIHEGYEQYF. The V call is TRBV6-6, the J call TRBJ2-7, with a possible D match to TRBD2 (5 bases). The CDR3 is made up of 12 amino acids. V was cut by 7 bases and J by 4 bases, with 11 bases left in between. Germline V gene sequence: CDR1 MNHNY, CDR2 SVGAGI (reference sequence).